This TCR beta chain appears in the sequencing data of a study of response to subunit inactivated influenza vaccine. Points from the study as a whole: T cells newly recruited by each seasonal influenza vaccination are few, the authors suggested.

TCRdb analysed the RT-PCR reads with MiXCR anew, one entry per CDR3 protein. The sample includes 590,000 or so distinct CDR3 sequences, roughly 15% seen only once; the top ten take roughly 7.6%. The CDR3 consists of 15 residues. The V gene end was trimmed by 6 bases and the J gene end by 4 bases; junction bases not matched to a gene: 8. Germline assignment: CDR1 MNHEY and CDR2 SMNVEV (reference sequence). This clonotype has more than one count but fewer than ten. What it binds is unknown. This specimen consisted of PBMCs from blood, obtained around 14 days before vaccination. This receptor was identified in a man in his fifties or sixties who received an inactivated influenza vaccine. This chain connects TRBV27 to TRBJ2-1; 8 nucleotides line up with TRBD2. CDR3 in DNA: TGTGCCAGCAGGACCGGGACTAGTATTTACAATGAGCAGTTCTTC. Its protein product is CASRTGTSIYNEQFF.